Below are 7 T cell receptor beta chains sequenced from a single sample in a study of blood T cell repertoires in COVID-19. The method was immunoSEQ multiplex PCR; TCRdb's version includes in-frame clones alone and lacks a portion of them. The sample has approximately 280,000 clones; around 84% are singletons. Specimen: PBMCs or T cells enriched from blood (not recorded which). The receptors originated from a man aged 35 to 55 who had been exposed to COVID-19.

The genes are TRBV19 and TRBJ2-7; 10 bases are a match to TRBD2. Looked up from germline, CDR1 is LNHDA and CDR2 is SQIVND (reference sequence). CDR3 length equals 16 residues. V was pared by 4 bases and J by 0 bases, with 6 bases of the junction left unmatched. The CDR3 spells CASSTLAGARSYEQYF. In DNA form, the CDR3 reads TGTGCCAGTAGTACCCTAGCGGGAGCCCGCTCCTACGAGCAGTACTTC.

The CDR3 DNA reads as TGTGCCTTTCGATTCTGGCTAGCGGATTTCTACAATGAGCAGTTCTTC. Protein product: CAFRFWLADFYNEQFF. The gene calls are TRBV30 and TRBJ2-1, with 7 bases that match TRBD2. This CDR3 comprises 16 residues. V was pared by 7 bases and J by 3 bases, with 15 bases of the junction left unmatched. Germline lookup yields CDR1 GTSNPN and CDR2 SVGIG (reference sequence).

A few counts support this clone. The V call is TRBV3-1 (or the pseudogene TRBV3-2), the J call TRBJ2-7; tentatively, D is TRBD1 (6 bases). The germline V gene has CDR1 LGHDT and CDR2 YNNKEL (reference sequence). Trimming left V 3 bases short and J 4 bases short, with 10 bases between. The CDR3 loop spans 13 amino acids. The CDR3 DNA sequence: TGTGCCAGCAGCCACAGGGGACGATACGAGCAGTACTTC. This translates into CASSHRGRYEQYF.

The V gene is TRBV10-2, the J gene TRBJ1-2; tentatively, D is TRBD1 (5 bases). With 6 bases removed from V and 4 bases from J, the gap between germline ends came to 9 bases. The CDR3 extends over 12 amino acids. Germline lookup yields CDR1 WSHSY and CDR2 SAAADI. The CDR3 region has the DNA TGCGCCAGCAGGACAGATAGCTATGGCTACACCTTC. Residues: CASRTDSYGYTF.

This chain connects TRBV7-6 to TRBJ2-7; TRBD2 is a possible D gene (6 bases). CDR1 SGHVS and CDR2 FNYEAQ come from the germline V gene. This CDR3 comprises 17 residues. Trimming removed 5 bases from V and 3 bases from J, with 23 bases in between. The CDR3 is CASSQTSSMEYLYEQYF. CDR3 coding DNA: TGTGCCAGCAGCCAGACTAGTAGTATGGAATATCTCTACGAGCAGTACTTC.

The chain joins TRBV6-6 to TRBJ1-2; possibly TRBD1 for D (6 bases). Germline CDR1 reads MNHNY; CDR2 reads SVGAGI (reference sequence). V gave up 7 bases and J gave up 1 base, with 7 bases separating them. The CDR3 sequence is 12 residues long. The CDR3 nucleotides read TGTGCCAGCAAACAGGGTAACTATGGCTACACCTTC. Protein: CASKQGNYGYTF.

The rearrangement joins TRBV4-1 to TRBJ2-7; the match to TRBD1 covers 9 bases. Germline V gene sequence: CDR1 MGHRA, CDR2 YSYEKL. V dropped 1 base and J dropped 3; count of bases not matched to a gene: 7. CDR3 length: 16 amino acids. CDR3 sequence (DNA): TGCGCCAGCAGCCAAGCCCGGACAGGGGCGGACTACGAGCAGTACTTC. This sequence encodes CASSQARTGADYEQYF.